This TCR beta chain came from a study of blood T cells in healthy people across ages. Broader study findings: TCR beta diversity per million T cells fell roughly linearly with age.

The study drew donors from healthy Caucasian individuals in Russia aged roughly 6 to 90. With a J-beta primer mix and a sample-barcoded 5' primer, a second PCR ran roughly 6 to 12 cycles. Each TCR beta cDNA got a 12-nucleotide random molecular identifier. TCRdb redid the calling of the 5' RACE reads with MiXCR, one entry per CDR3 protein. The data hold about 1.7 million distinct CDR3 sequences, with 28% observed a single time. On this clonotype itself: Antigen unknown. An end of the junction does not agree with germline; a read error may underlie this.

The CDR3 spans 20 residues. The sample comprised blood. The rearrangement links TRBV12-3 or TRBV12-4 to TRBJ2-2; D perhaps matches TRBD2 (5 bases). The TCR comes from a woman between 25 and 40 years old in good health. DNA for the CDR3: TGTGCCAGCAGGCCAATCATAGGGTGGGAGTTGTTGAGAAACACCGGGAAGCTGTTTTTT. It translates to CASRPIIGWELLRNTGKLFF.